The TCR beta chain described here comes from a study of shared clonotypes between healthy human individuals. Study-wide context: Ranging from 18 to 49 in age, donors were two women and three men. The plates for each donor numbered three CD4 naive, three CD4 memory, two CD8 naive and one CD8 memory.

V was trimmed by 0 bases and J by 0 bases, leaving 9 bases between them. CDR1 is SQVTM and CDR2 is ANQGSEA in the germline V gene. The CDR3 extends over 14 amino acids. Study-wide findings and caveats: Donors were few, which limited the genetic and exposure-history diversity represented.

With respect to this clone: The target antigen is unknown.

TCRdb keeps only in-frame clones here, not all; method: immunoSEQ multiplex PCR. The sample holds over a million clones, roughly 75% seen once. This chain uses TRBV29-1 with TRBJ2-7; D not certain. The receptor was isolated from a man aged 18 to 35 in good health. The sequenced sample was memory CD4+ T cells sorted from blood. Subset given: CD45RA-negative fraction. The DNA of the CDR3 is TGCAGCGTTGAAGATTTGGGTAACTCCTACGAGCAGTACTTC. Its translation is CSVEDLGNSYEQYF.